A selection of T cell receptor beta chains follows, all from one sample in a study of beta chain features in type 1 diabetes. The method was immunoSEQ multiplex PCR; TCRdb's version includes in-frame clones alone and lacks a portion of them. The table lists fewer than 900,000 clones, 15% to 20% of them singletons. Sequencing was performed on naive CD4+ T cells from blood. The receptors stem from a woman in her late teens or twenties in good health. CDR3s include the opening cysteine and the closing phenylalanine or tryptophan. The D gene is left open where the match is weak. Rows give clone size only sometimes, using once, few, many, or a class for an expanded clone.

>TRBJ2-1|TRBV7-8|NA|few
CASSLGRYNEQFF
TGTGCCAGCAGCCTGGGCAGGTACAATGAGCAGTTCTTC
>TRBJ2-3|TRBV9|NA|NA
CASSVAPSTDTQYF
TGTGCCAGCAGCGTGGCCCCTAGCACAGATACGCAGTATTTT
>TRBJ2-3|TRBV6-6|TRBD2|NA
CASSLAARTDTQYF
TGTGCCAGCAGTCTAGCGGCCAGAACAGATACGCAGTATTTT
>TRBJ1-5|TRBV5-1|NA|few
CASSLEGQGSQPQHF
TGCGCCAGCAGCTTGGAGGGGCAGGGATCCCAGCCCCAGCATTTT
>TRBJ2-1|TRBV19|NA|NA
CASSITGRPYNEQFF
TGTGCCAGTAGTATTACGGGACGTCCCTACAATGAGCAGTTCTTC
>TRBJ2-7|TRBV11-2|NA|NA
CASSTRLAQYYEQYF
TGTGCCAGCAGCACTCGCCTAGCGCAATACTACGAGCAGTACTTC
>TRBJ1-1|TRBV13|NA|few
CASSPRAGGTEAFF
TGTGCCAGCAGCCCCCGGGCGGGGGGCACTGAAGCTTTCTTT
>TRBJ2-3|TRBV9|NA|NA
CASSQSVLTDTQYF
TGTGCCAGCAGCCAAAGTGTGCTTACAGATACGCAGTATTTT
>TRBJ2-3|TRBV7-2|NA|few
CASSPRTDTQYF
TGTGCCAGCAGCCCTCGCACAGATACGCAGTATTTT
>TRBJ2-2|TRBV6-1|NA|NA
CASSERAAPNTGELFF
TGTGCCAGCAGTGAAAGGGCAGCGCCGAACACCGGGGAGCTGTTTTTT
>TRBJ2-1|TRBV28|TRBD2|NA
CASRSGEGLGEQFF
TGTGCCAGCAGGTCGGGGGAGGGTTTGGGTGAGCAGTTCTTC
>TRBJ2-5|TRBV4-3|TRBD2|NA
CASSQNPPTSGRARATQYF
TGCGCCAGCAGCCAAAATCCTCCGACTAGCGGGAGGGCTAGAGCGACCCAGTACTTC
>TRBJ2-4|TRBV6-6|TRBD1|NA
CASSRGQGARRDIQYF
TGTGCCAGCAGCCGGGGACAGGGGGCGCGAAGGGACATTCAGTACTTC
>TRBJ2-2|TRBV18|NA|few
CASSPERGPNTGELFF
TGTGCCAGCTCACCAGAGCGTGGGCCGAACACCGGGGAGCTGTTTTTT
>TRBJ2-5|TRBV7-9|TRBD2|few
CASSLGSSGTRQQETQYF
TGTGCCAGCAGCTTAGGTTCTAGCGGGACCCGCCAACAAGAGACCCAGTACTTC
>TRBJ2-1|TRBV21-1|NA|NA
CASSTGPRQGAYNEQFF
TGTGCCAGCAGCACGGGACCCAGACAGGGGGCTTACAATGAGCAGTTCTTC
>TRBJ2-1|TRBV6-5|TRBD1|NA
CASSYWGQGDGEQFF
TGTGCCAGCAGTTACTGGGGACAGGGGGATGGCGAGCAGTTCTTC
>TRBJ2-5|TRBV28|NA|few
CASSLTGEGTQYF
TGTGCCAGCAGCCTCACAGGGGAGGGGACCCAGTACTTC
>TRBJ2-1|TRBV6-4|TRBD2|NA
CASKVLAGYNEQFF
TGTGCCAGCAAGGTGCTAGCGGGATACAATGAGCAGTTCTTC
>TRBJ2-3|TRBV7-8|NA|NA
CASSLGTAVLDTQYF
TGTGCCAGCAGTCTGGGGACGGCGGTTTTAGATACGCAGTATTTT
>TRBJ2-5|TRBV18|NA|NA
CASSPRQTWYQETQYF
TGTGCCAGCTCCCCAAGACAAACCTGGTACCAAGAGACCCAGTACTTC
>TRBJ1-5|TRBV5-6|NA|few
CASSQTPGNSNQPQHF
TGTGCCAGCAGCCAAACCCCAGGGAATAGCAATCAGCCCCAGCATTTT
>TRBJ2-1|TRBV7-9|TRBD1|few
CASSLGRTGRDEQFF
TGTGCCAGCAGCTTAGGCAGGACAGGTCGGGATGAGCAGTTCTTC
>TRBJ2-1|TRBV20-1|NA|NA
CSARGVNEQFF
TGCAGTGCTAGAGGGGTCAATGAGCAGTTCTTC
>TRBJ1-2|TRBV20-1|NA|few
CSARGDDGYTF
TGCAGTGCTAGAGGAGATGATGGCTACACCTTC
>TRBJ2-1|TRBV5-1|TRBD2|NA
CASSLTGLAGVNEQFF
TGCGCCAGCAGCTTAACGGGACTAGCGGGAGTCAATGAGCAGTTCTTC
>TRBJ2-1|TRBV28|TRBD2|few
CASSSPGLAGDDEQFF
TGTGCCAGCAGCTCACCTGGACTAGCGGGAGATGATGAGCAGTTCTTC
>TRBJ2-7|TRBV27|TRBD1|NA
CASSLGTGLHYEQYF
TGTGCCAGCAGTCTTGGGACAGGGCTTCACTACGAGCAGTACTTC
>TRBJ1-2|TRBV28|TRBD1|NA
CASRSGRQGSNYGYTF
TGTGCCAGCAGATCGGGACGACAGGGATCCAACTATGGCTACACCTTC
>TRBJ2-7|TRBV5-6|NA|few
CASSLGFAHEQYF
TGTGCCAGCAGCTTGGGGTTCGCCCACGAGCAGTACTTC
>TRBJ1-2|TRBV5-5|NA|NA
CASSLGPGRLDYGYTF
TGTGCCAGCAGCTTGGGCCCCGGGCGACTAGACTATGGCTACACCTTC
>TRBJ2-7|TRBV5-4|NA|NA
CASSVGRPGDYEQYF
TGTGCCAGCAGCGTAGGACGGCCGGGGGACTACGAGCAGTACTTC
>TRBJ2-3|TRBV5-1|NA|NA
CASSPPQGTDTQYF
TGCGCCAGCAGCCCTCCACAGGGCACAGATACGCAGTATTTT
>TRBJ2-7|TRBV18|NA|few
CASSATQGPPYEQYF
TGTGCCAGCTCAGCAACACAGGGACCCCCCTACGAGCAGTACTTC
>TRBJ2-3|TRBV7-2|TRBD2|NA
CASSATSGRPGRTQYF
TGTGCCAGCAGCGCAACTAGCGGGAGGCCGGGCCGAACGCAGTATTTT
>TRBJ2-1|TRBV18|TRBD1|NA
CASSGQATYNEQFF
TGTGCCAGCTCGGGACAGGCCACCTACAATGAGCAGTTCTTC
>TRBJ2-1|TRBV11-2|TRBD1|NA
CASSLSPGQGSAQFF
TGTGCCAGCAGCTTATCCCCGGGACAGGGGAGTGCGCAGTTCTTC
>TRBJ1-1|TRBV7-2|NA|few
CASSYFRVTEAFF
TGTGCCAGCAGCTACTTCCGTGTCACTGAAGCTTTCTTT
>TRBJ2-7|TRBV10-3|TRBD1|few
CAISAGQTYEQYF
TGTGCCATCAGTGCGGGACAGACCTACGAGCAGTACTTC
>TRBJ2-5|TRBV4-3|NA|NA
CASSPLGETQYF
TGCGCCAGCAGCCCCTTGGGAGAGACCCAGTACTTC
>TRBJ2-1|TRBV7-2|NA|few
CASRVGINNEQFF
TGTGCCAGCAGGGTCGGAATAAACAATGAGCAGTTCTTC
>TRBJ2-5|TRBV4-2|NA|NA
CASSPERGPEVSQYF
TGTGCCAGCAGTCCAGAGAGGGGCCCGGAGGTCAGCCAGTACTTC
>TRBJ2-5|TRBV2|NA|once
CASSDPPGETQYF
TGTGCCAGCAGTGACCCCCCCGGGGAGACCCAGTACTTC
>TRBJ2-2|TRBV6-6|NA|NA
CASSYSGAYGELFF
TGTGCCAGCAGTTACTCGGGGGCTTACGGGGAGCTGTTTTTT
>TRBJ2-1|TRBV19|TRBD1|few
CASSTGQGLLLHNEQFF
TGTGCCAGTAGTACGGGACAGGGCTTATTACTACACAATGAGCAGTTCTTC
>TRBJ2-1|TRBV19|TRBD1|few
CASSRDRGVQWEQFF
TGTGCCAGTAGTAGGGACAGGGGGGTACAATGGGAGCAGTTCTTC
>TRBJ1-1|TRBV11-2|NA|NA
CASSLVGPESTEAFF
TGTGCCAGCAGCCTGGTAGGGCCTGAGAGCACTGAAGCTTTCTTT
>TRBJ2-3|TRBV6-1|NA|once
CARGGQFSTDTQYF
TGTGCCAGGGGGGGACAGTTCAGCACAGATACGCAGTATTTT
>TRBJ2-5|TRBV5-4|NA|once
CASSLMRREQETQYF
TGTGCCAGCAGCTTGATGAGGAGGGAGCAAGAGACCCAGTACTTC
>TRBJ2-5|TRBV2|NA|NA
CASGRGTLKETQYF
TGTGCCAGCGGTAGGGGAACTCTTAAAGAGACCCAGTACTTC
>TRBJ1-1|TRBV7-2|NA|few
CASSPSNLVIGRTEAFF
TGTGCCAGCAGCCCTTCCAATCTTGTGATCGGACGAACTGAAGCTTTCTTT
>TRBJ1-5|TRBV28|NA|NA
CASKGGAYSNQPQHF
TGTGCCAGCAAGGGGGGTGCGTATAGCAATCAGCCCCAGCATTTT
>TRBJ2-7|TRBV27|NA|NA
CASSPRGPHLYEQYF
TGTGCCAGCAGTCCTCGAGGGCCGCACCTCTACGAGCAGTACTTC
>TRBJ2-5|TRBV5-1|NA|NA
CASTLEETQYF
TGCGCCAGCACGTTGGAAGAGACCCAGTACTTC
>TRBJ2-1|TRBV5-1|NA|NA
CASSLFLAAASNNEQFF
TGCGCCAGCAGCTTGTTCTTGGCAGCCGCCTCCAACAATGAGCAGTTCTTC
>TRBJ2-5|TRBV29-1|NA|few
CSGGQHQETQYF
TGCAGCGGCGGACAGCACCAAGAGACCCAGTACTTC
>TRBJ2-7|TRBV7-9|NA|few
CASSLWEDGYEQYF
TGTGCCAGCAGCTTGTGGGAAGATGGCTACGAGCAGTACTTC
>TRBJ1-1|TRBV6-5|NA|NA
CASSYERNTEAFF
TGTGCCAGCAGTTACGAGAGGAACACTGAAGCTTTCTTT
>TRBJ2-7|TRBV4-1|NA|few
CAYVVPARPPRYEQYF
TGCGCCTACGTCGTCCCGGCCAGGCCTCCTAGATACGAGCAGTACTTC